This is a list of T cell receptor beta chains from one sample in a study of radiotherapy plus CTLA-4 blockade in lung cancer. The protocol was immunoSEQ multiplex PCR, while the TCRdb copy is restricted to in-frame clones and leaves out a portion. Of 86,000 or so clones in the sample, around 76% were seen once. The sequencing used peripheral blood, collected from a patient treated with radiotherapy plus ipilimumab. The receptors were gathered from a human donor with non-small cell lung cancer who had a partial response to radiotherapy plus ipilimumab. Some clones in this sample may be carry-over from other donors' samples. The CDR3 runs from the conserved cysteine through the conserved F or W. Fields, in order: CDR3 DNA, CDR3 protein, D gene, clone size, J gene, V gene. A D gene is named only where the DNA matches it firmly. The size entry is marked missing in some rows and otherwise reads once, few, many or a size class.

TGTGCCAGCAGCTGGGAGGTGAACACTGAAGCTTTCTTT | CASSWEVNTEAFF | . | . | TRBJ1-1 | TRBV11-3
TGTGCCAGCTCACCACAGAGGGACAGGGTAACGGATGGCTACACCTTC | CASSPQRDRVTDGYTF | TRBD1 | few | TRBJ1-2 | TRBV18
TGTGCCAGCAGCCAAGTAGCGCTAGCGGGGGCAGATACGCAGTATTTT | CASSQVALAGADTQYF | TRBD2 | . | TRBJ2-3 | TRBV14
TGTGCCAGCAGCTTAGTCGCACAGCTGAACACTGAAGCTTTCTTT | CASSLVAQLNTEAFF | . | . | TRBJ1-1 | TRBV7-6
TGTGCCACCAGCAGAGATCCTGGCAGGGGGCGTTTAGACAAAAACATTCAGTACTTC | CATSRDPGRGRLDKNIQYF | TRBD1 | . | TRBJ2-4 | TRBV15
TGTGCCAGTAGTATCGAGGACGGACAGACCCAAGAGACCCAGTACTTC | CASSIEDGQTQETQYF | . | . | TRBJ2-5 | TRBV19
TGTGCCAGCAGCTTAGCCGGGACAGGGTTCTACGAGCAGTACTTC | CASSLAGTGFYEQYF | TRBD1 | . | TRBJ2-7 | TRBV7-8
TGCGCCAGCAGCTTGATTGAGGGGGGGCGGGAGACCCAGTACTTC | CASSLIEGGRETQYF | . | . | TRBJ2-5 | TRBV5-1
TGTGCCAGCAGTATAACAACTGGAAACACCATATATTTT | CASSITTGNTIYF | . | . | TRBJ1-3 | TRBV6-1
TGTGCCAGCAGTTTAGGGACAGGGAATAATGAAAAACTGTTTTTT | CASSLGTGNNEKLFF | TRBD1 | . | TRBJ1-4 | TRBV6-1
TGTGCCACTCGAAGACTAGCGGAGGTCATCAATGAGCAGTTCTTC | CATRRLAEVINEQFF | TRBD2 | . | TRBJ2-1 | TRBV6-5
TGTGCCGCTTCAGGGGGCCTCTGGAATGAGCAGTTCTTC | CAASGGLWNEQFF | TRBD1 | . | TRBJ2-1 | TRBV6-1
TGCAGTGCCAGGGTATCCTCACCCCTCCACTTT | CSARVSSPLHF | . | . | TRBJ1-6 | TRBV20-1
TGTGCCAGCACCCAGGACAGGGGGCGTTATGGCTACACCTTC | CASTQDRGRYGYTF | TRBD1 | . | TRBJ1-2 | TRBV28
TGTGCCAGCTCACCACCGGCGGGAGCGCAGTATTTT | CASSPPAGAQYF | TRBD2 | . | TRBJ2-3 | TRBV18
TGCGCCAGCAGTCAACCTTTCGGTGACAGGGCCCTCCAAGAGACCCAGTACTTC | CASSQPFGDRALQETQYF | TRBD1 | . | TRBJ2-5 | TRBV23-1
TGTGCCACCAGCCCCCGGACTAGCGGGAGCACAGATACGCAGTATTTT | CATSPRTSGSTDTQYF | TRBD2 | once | TRBJ2-3 | TRBV15
TGTGCCAGCAGCTTAGTTGCTAGCGGGAGCATTCCCCTCTACGAGCAGTACTTC | CASSLVASGSIPLYEQYF | TRBD2 | . | TRBJ2-7 | TRBV7-8
TGTGCCTGGAAAGGGGATCAGACCTCTGGAAACACCATATATTTT | CAWKGDQTSGNTIYF | . | . | TRBJ1-3 | TRBV30
TGTGCCAGCAGTTTATCAGAGACACAGGGGGCGGCTTTCTTT | CASSLSETQGAAFF | TRBD1 | . | TRBJ1-1 | TRBV28